Reported below is one TCR beta chain. In blood CD8+ and CD4+ T cells, TCR beta underwent sequencing. The trim removed 3 bases at V and 2 bases at J, leaving 5 bases unmatched. Germline CDR1 reads LNHDA; CDR2 reads SQIVND (reference sequence). This CDR3 spans 17 amino acids. This sample was included in a study of CD8 T cells in Susac syndrome. Reverse transcription of roughly 0.5 to 1 ug RNA was carried out with random hexamers. Across 54 Vbeta and 13 Jbeta, immunoSEQ multiplex PCR amplified TCR beta CDR3. TCRdb independently ran MiXCR on the immunoSEQ multiplex PCR reads; one entry per CDR3 protein. Of about 300,000 distinct CDR3 sequences in the sample, 70% to 90% are singletons; the top ten hold roughly 0.22%.

The sequence came from a human donor with multiple sclerosis. Sequences were obtained from CD8+ T cells from PBMCs. The chain couples TRBV19 to TRBJ2-2; 11 bases line up with TRBD2. The CDR3 spells CASSMTGLADNTGELFF. The CDR3 nucleotides read TGTGCCAGTAGTATGACGGGACTAGCGGATAACACCGGGGAGCTGTTTTTT.